These 17 T cell receptor beta chains originate from one sample sequenced in a study of T cell responses to AZD1222 COVID-19 vaccine. Libraries were prepared by immunoSEQ multiplex PCR; TCRdb keeps only in-frame clonotypes and omits some of them. The sample includes 150,000 or so clones, more than 80% seen only once; the top ten take 2.6%. This sample comprised peripheral blood, obtained on day 0 of AZD1222 vaccination. The receptors originated from an adult in good health.

The chain has TRBV4-1 and TRBJ1-1; D gene ambiguous. The CDR3 extends over 13 amino acids. Per the germline V gene, CDR1 is MGHRA and CDR2 is YSYEKL. V was clipped by 0 bases and J by 7 bases, with 9 bases between them. Written as DNA, the CDR3 is TGCGCCAGCAGCCAAGATTCGGCCGGTGAAGCTTTCTTT. Amino acid sequence: CASSQDSAGEAFF.

This clone appeared a few times. The chain carries TRBV27 and TRBJ2-3; tentatively, D is TRBD1 (6 bases). This CDR3 region has 16 residues. V shed 3 bases and J shed 6 bases, with 19 bases lying between them. Germline V gene sequence: CDR1 MNHEY, CDR2 SMNVEV (reference sequence). The CDR3 protein is CASSFRVAGDRDTQYF. The DNA for the CDR3 is TGTGCCAGCAGTTTTCGGGTGGCAGGGGATAGGGATACGCAGTATTTT.

V usage is TRBV7-9 and J usage is TRBJ2-3, with 7 bases identical to TRBD2. V was clipped by 6 bases and J by 3 bases; unmatched bases: 9. CDR3 size: 15 residues. The germline gives CDR1 SEHNR, CDR2 FQNEAQ (reference sequence). The CDR3 DNA is TGTGCCAGCAGTCAAGCGGGAATACGGACAGATACGCAGTATTTT. It codes for CASSQAGIRTDTQYF.

This clone occurred once. V is TRBV7-2 and J is TRBJ2-5; TRBD2 agrees at 10 bases. The V gene end was trimmed by 3 bases and the J gene end by 5 bases; junction bases not matched to a gene: 6. Germline V lookup: CDR1 SGHTA, CDR2 FQGNSA. CDR3 length: 15 residues. CDR3 DNA: TGTGCCAGCAGCTTTGCTAGCGGGAGTATGGAGACCCAGTACTTC. This codes for CASSFASGSMETQYF.

The V and J genes are TRBV25-1 and TRBJ1-2, with D perhaps TRBD1 (5 bases). This CDR3 is built from 13 residues. V lost 6 bases to trimming and J lost 6 bases, with 14 bases between them. Germline V lookup: CDR1 MGHDK, CDR2 SYGVNS. The CDR3 DNA reads TGTGCCAGCAGCCCGACGGGGACCCATGGCTACACCTTC. Its translation is CASSPTGTHGYTF.

V usage is TRBV3-1 (or the pseudogene TRBV3-2) and J usage is TRBJ1-2, with a tentative D call TRBD1 (6 bases). With 0 bases removed from V and 7 bases from J, the gap between germline ends came to 12 bases. The CDR3 length is 14 residues. Germline V CDR1 and CDR2: LGHDT, YNNKEL (reference sequence). The CDR3 sequence is CASSQERGVGGYTF. The CDR3 DNA reads as TGTGCCAGCAGCCAAGAAAGGGGGGTGGGTGGCTACACCTTC.

V usage is TRBV20-1 and J usage is TRBJ2-3; no reliable D call. Trimming cost V 6 bases and J 2 bases, with 18 bases left between them. Germline V gives CDR1 DFQATT, CDR2 SNEGSKA (reference sequence). This CDR3 spans 15 amino acids. The CDR3 DNA sequence: TGCAGTGCCAGTCGTCTCCTGCTCCACACAGATACGCAGTATTTT. Translating gives CSASRLLLHTDTQYF.

The J gene is TRBJ2-5, the V gene TRBV7-9; D may be TRBD2 (6 bases). This CDR3 contains 16 residues. The germline gives CDR1 SEHNR, CDR2 FQNEAQ (reference sequence). V lost 5 bases and J 2 bases, leaving 18 bases between the germline ends. The DNA for the CDR3 is TGTGCCAGCAGCCCGCCCGGGGCGGGAACACAAGAGACCCAGTACTTC. Its translation: CASSPPGAGTQETQYF. Using reference TRBV7-9 and TRBJ2-5 for the parts outside the CDR3, the full variable domain is DTGVSQNPRHKITKRGQNVTFRCDPISEHNRLYWYRQTLGQGPEFLTYFQNEAQLEKSRLLSDRFSAERPKGSFSTLEIQRTEQGDSAMYLCASSPPGAGTQETQYFGPGTRLLVL.

This sequence joins TRBV19 and TRBJ2-1; 9 nucleotides agree with TRBD2. V trimming: 1 base; J trimming: 7 bases; junction bases outside the gene matches: 14. Germline V gene lookup returns CDR1 LNHDA and CDR2 SQIVND (reference sequence). There are 18 residues in the CDR3. The CDR3 loop is CASSIVLVAGEGENEQFF. Written as DNA, the CDR3 is TGTGCCAGTAGTATAGTCCTGGTAGCGGGAGAGGGGGAAAATGAGCAGTTCTTC.

The chain employs TRBV19 and TRBJ1-2, with D maybe TRBD1 (5 bases). The germline V gene has CDR1 LNHDA and CDR2 SQIVND (reference sequence). V lost 3 bases to trimming and J lost 4 bases, with 12 bases between them. CDR3 size: 14 residues. CDR3 bases: TGTGCCAGTAGTATCCCAGGGTATGGCTATGGCTACACCTTC. This encodes CASSIPGYGYGYTF.

The chain joins TRBV29-1 to TRBJ1-1, with a tentative D call TRBD1 (5 bases). This CDR3 contains 12 residues. Germline V gives CDR1 SQVTM, CDR2 ANQGSEA. V lost 5 bases and J 6 bases, leaving 13 bases between the germline ends. The CDR3 nucleotides read TGCAGCGTTACCCCCTTGGGGGCTGAAGCTTTCTTT. Amino acids: CSVTPLGAEAFF.

The chain recombines TRBV4-1 with TRBJ1-6; no clear D gene. The CDR3 contains 13 residues. CDR1 and CDR2 from the germline V gene are MGHRA and YSYEKL. Trimming removed 0 bases from V and 9 bases from J, with 6 bases in between. CDR3 sequence reads: CASSQDGISPLHF. The CDR3 DNA reads as TGCGCCAGCAGCCAAGACGGGATTTCACCCCTCCACTTT.

The CDR3 DNA reads as TGTGCCAGCAGGCGCTATAGCGGGGAGTACTACGAGCAGTACTTC. It yields the protein CASRRYSGEYYEQYF. The chain is built from TRBV5-4 and TRBJ2-5, with 8 positions matching TRBD2. Judging by the DNA end, TRBJ2-7 fits better; the J call may be wrong. This CDR3 spans 15 amino acids. The germline CDR1 and CDR2 sequences are SGHNT and YYREEE (reference sequence).

The genes are TRBV3-1 (or the pseudogene TRBV3-2) and TRBJ2-7; the match to TRBD2 covers 15 bases. Per the germline V gene, CDR1 is LGHDT and CDR2 is YNNKEL (reference sequence). With 3 bases clipped from V and 0 bases from J, the junction kept 6 bases outside the gene matches. CDR3 size: 18 residues. The CDR3 DNA sequence: TGTGCCAGCAGCCAGGGGACTAGCGGGAGGCCGAGCTCCTACGAGCAGTACTTC. As protein: CASSQGTSGRPSSYEQYF.

This clone has a single count. This chain connects TRBV7-2 to TRBJ1-2; D perhaps matches TRBD1 (5 bases). The CDR3 contains 15 residues. The V and J ends lost 4 bases and 3 bases respectively, with 15 bases between them. Per the germline V gene, CDR1 is SGHTA and CDR2 is FQGNSA. The CDR3 DNA sequence: TGTGCCAGCAGCTGGCAGGGACCAGAGGACTATGGCTACACCTTC. Translation: CASSWQGPEDYGYTF. Combining the CDR3 with reference TRBV7-2 and TRBJ1-2 gives the whole variable domain GAGVSQSPSNKVTEKGKDVELRCDPISGHTALYWYRQSLGQGLEFLIYFQGNSAPDKSGLPSDRFSAERTGGSVSTLTIQRTQQEDSAVYLCASSWQGPEDYGYTFGSGTRLTVV.

This clone was seen a handful of times. The V and J genes are TRBV19 and TRBJ1-5; D is perhaps TRBD1 (5 bases). V lost 3 bases to trimming and J lost 0 bases, with 18 bases between them. Germline CDR1 and CDR2: LNHDA and SQIVND (reference sequence). The CDR3 consists of 18 residues. CDR3 nucleotides: TGTGCCAGTAGTATGAGAGGGGCGGGATATTATAGCAATCAGCCCCAGCATTTT. Translating it yields CASSMRGAGYYSNQPQHF.

This chain uses TRBV5-6 with TRBJ1-2; D remains ambiguous. This CDR3 is 13 amino acids long. The V end was cut by 2 bases, the J end by 3 bases, with 8 bases between. Germline CDR1 and CDR2: SGHDT and YYEEEE. As DNA, the CDR3 is TGTGCCAGCAGCTTAGGAATAGACTATGGCTACACCTTC. Its translation: CASSLGIDYGYTF.